The source of this T cell receptor beta chain is a study of blood T cells in healthy people across ages. The authors ran a second PCR of 7 to 11 cycles using a sample-barcoded 5' primer and a J-beta primer mix. One entry per CDR3 protein results from TCRdb running MiXCR on the 5' RACE reads. The data hold about 1.5 million distinct CDR3 sequences, with roughly 43% observed a single time. Isolated PBMCs totaled at least 6 million in each sample. Extraction yielded at least 5 micrograms of total RNA per sample. The study's findings and limits: Unknown CMV status may confound age-related changes in expanded clones. Researchers report that TCR beta diversity correlated strongly with naive T cell percentage.

The germline gives CDR1 SNHLY, CDR2 FYNNEI. This CDR3 contains 17 residues. Trimming stripped 6 bases from V and 0 bases from J, with 18 bases between. Comment on this clonotype: Antigen specificity is unknown.

Source material: blood. The clonotype originates from a young woman in good health. The chain links TRBV2 to TRBJ1-3; unclear D gene. This CDR3 is CASRESPASNSGNTIYF. CDR3 bases: TGTGCCAGCAGAGAATCCCCAGCCTCCAACTCTGGAAACACCATATATTTT.